Here is one TCR beta chain with its context. Its target is unknown. Sequencing used immunoSEQ multiplex PCR; TCRdb keeps in-frame clones, though not all of them. The repertoire holds about 5,000 clones, less than 90% seen once, with around 4% in the top ten. CDR1 and CDR2 from the germline V gene are KGHSH and LQKENI. There are 15 residues in the CDR3. Deletions cut 5 bases from V and 1 base from J, with 12 bases between. This entry is derived from a study of T cells in lung cancer brain metastases. Study as a whole: Among the 20 patients, more than 15 reported tobacco use, median around 41 pack-years. Primary and brain metastasis specimens were taken a median about 54 weeks apart.

Study-wide results and limits: Most clones were lesion-specific, with limited overlap between paired lesions (mean Morisita index around 0.2). FFPE DNA fragmentation may have prevented retrieving the complete T cell repertoire.

The rearrangement joins TRBV18 to TRBJ1-3; unclear D gene. The origin of this receptor is a man aged 65-85 years with non-small cell lung cancer. Sequencing was carried out using tumor tissue from the primary lung tumor. CDR3 in amino acids: CASSSDLLSGNTIYF. CDR3 coding DNA: TGTGCCAGCTCATCAGACTTGCTTTCTGGAAACACCATATATTTT.